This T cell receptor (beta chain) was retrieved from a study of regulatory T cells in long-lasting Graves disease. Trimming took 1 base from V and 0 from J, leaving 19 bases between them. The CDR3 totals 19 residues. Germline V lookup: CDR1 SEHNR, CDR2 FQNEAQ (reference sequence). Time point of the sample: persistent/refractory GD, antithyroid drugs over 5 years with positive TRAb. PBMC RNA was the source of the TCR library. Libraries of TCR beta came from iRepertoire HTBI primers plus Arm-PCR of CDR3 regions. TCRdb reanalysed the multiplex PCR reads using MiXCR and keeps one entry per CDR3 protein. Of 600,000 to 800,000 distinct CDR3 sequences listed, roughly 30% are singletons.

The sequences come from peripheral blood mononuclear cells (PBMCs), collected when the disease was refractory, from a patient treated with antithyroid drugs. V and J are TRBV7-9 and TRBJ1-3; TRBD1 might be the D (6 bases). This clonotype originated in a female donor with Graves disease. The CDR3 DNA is TGTGCCAGCAGCTTAGGAGGGGGAAGACCCACACGCTCTGGAAACACCATATATTTT. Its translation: CASSLGGGRPTRSGNTIYF.